This TCR beta chain was obtained from a study of identifying expanded T cells in peripheral blood. The data were produced by immunoSEQ multiplex PCR, yet TCRdb's version contains in-frame clones alone and is incomplete. Seen here are around 100,000 clones, approximately 89% observed once, and the top ten hold about 5.9%. This TCR was sampled from a person aged 18 to 75 in good health. Specimen: blood.

As DNA, the CDR3 is TGTGCCAGCAGCTCCCAAGAACAGGGAAGGGATACGCAGTATTTT. Translating it yields CASSSQEQGRDTQYF. This chain connects TRBV11-2 to TRBJ2-3; tentatively, D is TRBD1 (6 bases). The CDR3 length is 15 residues. V was pared by 4 bases and J by 6 bases, with 17 bases between. Germline V gives CDR1 SGHAT, CDR2 FQNNGV. The entire variable domain, with the rest obtained from reference TRBV11-2 and TRBJ2-3, is as follows: EAGVAQSPRYKIIEKRQSVAFWCNPISGHATLYWYQQILGQGPKLLIQFQNNGVVDDSQLPKDRFSAERLKGVDSTLKIQPAKLEDSAVYLCASSSQEQGRDTQYFGPGTRLTVL.